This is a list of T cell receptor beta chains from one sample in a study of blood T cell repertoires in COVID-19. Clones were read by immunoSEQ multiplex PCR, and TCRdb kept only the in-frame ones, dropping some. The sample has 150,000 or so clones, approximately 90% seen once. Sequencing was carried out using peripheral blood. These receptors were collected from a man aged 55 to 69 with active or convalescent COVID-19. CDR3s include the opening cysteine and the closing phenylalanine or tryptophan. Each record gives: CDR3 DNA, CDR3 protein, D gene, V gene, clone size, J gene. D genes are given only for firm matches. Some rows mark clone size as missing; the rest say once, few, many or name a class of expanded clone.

DNA: TGTGCCAGCAGTGACTCGAGTGTCTCTGGGGCCAACGTCCTGACTTTC; CDR3: CASSDSSVSGANVLTF; D: .; V: TRBV6-4; size: .; J: TRBJ2-6
DNA: TGTGCCAGCAGTGAAGCATGGTACGGACAGAATAGCAATCAGCCCCAGCATTTT; CDR3: CASSEAWYGQNSNQPQHF; D: .; V: TRBV2; size: .; J: TRBJ1-5
DNA: TGCGCCAGCAGCTTAGGGGACAGGGGGGCCCCCGAGCAGTACTTC; CDR3: CASSLGDRGAPEQYF; D: TRBD1; V: TRBV5-1; size: .; J: TRBJ2-7
DNA: TGTGCCTGGAGTGTACGAGGGGGTAGTTACTCTGAAGCTTTCTTT; CDR3: CAWSVRGGSYSEAFF; D: .; V: TRBV30; size: .; J: TRBJ1-1
DNA: TGTGCCAGCAGCTTGAACAGGGGAGGCGGAAACACCATATATTTT; CDR3: CASSLNRGGGNTIYF; D: TRBD1; V: TRBV13; size: .; J: TRBJ1-3
DNA: TGTGCCAGCTCACCCCGCGGGACGGACTACAATGAGCAGTTCTTC; CDR3: CASSPRGTDYNEQFF; D: .; V: TRBV18; size: .; J: TRBJ2-1
DNA: TGTGCCAGCAACCGAGACACCTATGGCTACACCTTC; CDR3: CASNRDTYGYTF; D: .; V: TRBV28; size: .; J: TRBJ1-2
DNA: TGTGCCAGCAGTCTCCATGACGGGACAGGGAATGAAAAACTGTTTTTT; CDR3: CASSLHDGTGNEKLFF; D: TRBD1; V: TRBV28; size: .; J: TRBJ1-4
DNA: TGTGCCAGCAGTGCTGGGACAGGGAGGACCACTGAAGCTTTCTTT; CDR3: CASSAGTGRTTEAFF; D: TRBD1; V: TRBV28; size: .; J: TRBJ1-1
DNA: TGTGCCAGCAGCTTGGTCGGGTCCTACGAGCAGTACTTC; CDR3: CASSLVGSYEQYF; D: .; V: TRBV5-4; size: .; J: TRBJ2-7
DNA: TGTGCCAGCTCACCACAAATCGGTATACGGAACACTGAAGCTTTCTTT; CDR3: CASSPQIGIRNTEAFF; D: .; V: TRBV18; size: .; J: TRBJ1-1
DNA: TGTGCCAGCAGTTTTCAGGGTTACTATGGCTACACCTTC; CDR3: CASSFQGYYGYTF; D: .; V: TRBV28; size: .; J: TRBJ1-2
DNA: TGCGCCAGCAGCTTTGGTAGTAACGATTCACCCCTCCACTTT; CDR3: CASSFGSNDSPLHF; D: .; V: TRBV5-1; size: .; J: TRBJ1-6
DNA: TGTGCCAGTAGTATCCTCAGGGGGACTAATGAAAAACTGTTTTTT; CDR3: CASSILRGTNEKLFF; D: TRBD1; V: TRBV19; size: .; J: TRBJ1-4
DNA: TGTGCCACCAGTGATTTCCGACTAGCGGGTAACCAAGAGACCCAGTACTTC; CDR3: CATSDFRLAGNQETQYF; D: TRBD2; V: TRBV24-1; size: .; J: TRBJ2-5
DNA: TGTGCCAGCAACCGCCGGGGGCGGGGGGTGCAAGAGACCCAGTACTTC; CDR3: CASNRRGRGVQETQYF; D: TRBD2; V: TRBV5-4; size: once; J: TRBJ2-5
DNA: TGTGCCAGCAGTGCGGACAGTAGAGGTGAGCAGTTCTTC; CDR3: CASSADSRGEQFF; D: .; V: TRBV2; size: .; J: TRBJ2-1
DNA: TGTGCCAGCAGTTCCCTTGAGAATCAGCCCCAGCATTTT; CDR3: CASSSLENQPQHF; D: .; V: TRBV12-3/TRBV12-4; size: .; J: TRBJ1-5
DNA: TGTGCCAGCAGCGTAGAGGCTTTGGAGGACCCCGGGCAGTTCTTC; CDR3: CASSVEALEDPGQFF; D: .; V: TRBV9; size: .; J: TRBJ2-1
DNA: TGTGCCAGCATCCAAACCGGGACAGGGGTCGGGGCTTTCTTT; CDR3: CASIQTGTGVGAFF; D: TRBD1; V: TRBV7-8; size: .; J: TRBJ1-1
DNA: TGTGCCAGCTCACCGCCCCTGGCCAACACTGAAGCTTTCTTT; CDR3: CASSPPLANTEAFF; D: .; V: TRBV18; size: .; J: TRBJ1-1
DNA: TGTGCCAGCAGTGAATCGGACTTCAGCCCGCAGTTCTTC; CDR3: CASSESDFSPQFF; D: .; V: TRBV25-1; size: .; J: TRBJ2-1
DNA: TGTGCCAGCAGAACGGGACTAGCGGGCAATGAGCAGTTCTTC; CDR3: CASRTGLAGNEQFF; D: TRBD2; V: TRBV7-2; size: .; J: TRBJ2-1
DNA: TGTGCCAGCAGCCGAACCTGGGGACTAGCGGGGGGTAACAATGAGCAGTTCTTC; CDR3: CASSRTWGLAGGNNEQFF; D: TRBD2; V: TRBV4-2; size: .; J: TRBJ2-1
DNA: TGTGCCAGCAGCTTGCACGTGACAGGGGATCAGCCCCAGCATTTT; CDR3: CASSLHVTGDQPQHF; D: TRBD1; V: TRBV5-6; size: .; J: TRBJ1-5
DNA: TGTGCCAGCAGCCTAATTACGCCGAACACTGAAGCTTTCTTT; CDR3: CASSLITPNTEAFF; D: .; V: TRBV6-5; size: .; J: TRBJ1-1
DNA: TGTGCCATCAGAGAAGCAGGGGGGCCTAGGGGCTACACCTTC; CDR3: CAIREAGGPRGYTF; D: TRBD1; V: TRBV10-3; size: .; J: TRBJ1-2
DNA: TGTGCCAGCAGCTTCTCGGCGGGGGTATATTCACCCCTCCACTTT; CDR3: CASSFSAGVYSPLHF; D: .; V: TRBV7-9; size: .; J: TRBJ1-6
DNA: TGTGCCAGCTGGGGAAGGGGTGAAAAACTGTTTTTT; CDR3: CASWGRGEKLFF; D: .; V: TRBV28; size: .; J: TRBJ1-4
DNA: TGTGCCATCTCCCGGACAGTCTATGGCTACACCTTC; CDR3: CAISRTVYGYTF; D: .; V: TRBV10-3; size: .; J: TRBJ1-2
DNA: TGCAGCGCAGGACAGGAGACAGATACGCAGTATTTT; CDR3: CSAGQETDTQYF; D: TRBD1; V: TRBV29-1; size: .; J: TRBJ2-3
DNA: TGTGCCAGCTCACCACCCCTCTACAATGAGCAGTTCTTC; CDR3: CASSPPLYNEQFF; D: .; V: TRBV18; size: .; J: TRBJ2-1
DNA: TGCGCCAGCAATGACGGAGGAAATTCACCCCTCCACTTT; CDR3: CASNDGGNSPLHF; D: .; V: TRBV5-1; size: few; J: TRBJ1-6
DNA: TGTGCCAGCAGGGGGGGACAGGGTTACGAGCAGTACTTC; CDR3: CASRGGQGYEQYF; D: TRBD1; V: TRBV27; size: .; J: TRBJ2-7
DNA: TGTGCCAGCAGCTTAGGGCGGGAGTATGTGCAGTATTTT; CDR3: CASSLGREYVQYF; D: TRBD2; V: TRBV7-2; size: .; J: TRBJ2-3
DNA: TGTGCCAGCAGTTTCGGGGAGTATAATTCACCCCTCCACTTT; CDR3: CASSFGEYNSPLHF; D: .; V: TRBV28; size: .; J: TRBJ1-6
DNA: TGTGCCTGGAGCTGGGACAGGAATTCACCCCTCCACTTT; CDR3: CAWSWDRNSPLHF; D: TRBD1; V: TRBV30; size: .; J: TRBJ1-6
DNA: TGTGCCTGGAGTCCACGGGGGACAGTGGGGAATCAGCCCCAGCATTTT; CDR3: CAWSPRGTVGNQPQHF; D: TRBD1; V: TRBV30; size: .; J: TRBJ1-5
DNA: TGTGCCAGCAGCGCCCCCGTGAGAACTGAAGCTTTCTTT; CDR3: CASSAPVRTEAFF; D: .; V: TRBV7-9; size: .; J: TRBJ1-1
DNA: TGTGCCAGCAGCTTGGGTTCGGTTACGAACACTGAAGCTTTCTTT; CDR3: CASSLGSVTNTEAFF; D: .; V: TRBV5-4; size: .; J: TRBJ1-1
DNA: TGCGCCAGCTGTTTAACAGGGGTTGTGGAGACCCAGTACTTC; CDR3: CASCLTGVVETQYF; D: TRBD1; V: TRBV5-1; size: .; J: TRBJ2-5
DNA: TGTGCCAGCTGGGGAGACCGCACAGATACGCAGTATTTT; CDR3: CASWGDRTDTQYF; D: .; V: TRBV28; size: .; J: TRBJ2-3
DNA: TGTGCCACCAGCAGGCCCCTACAGGACAATGAGCAGTTCTTC; CDR3: CATSRPLQDNEQFF; D: .; V: TRBV15; size: .; J: TRBJ2-1
DNA: TGTGCCAGCGGTAGTTATGGCTACACCTTC; CDR3: CASGSYGYTF; D: .; V: TRBV28; size: .; J: TRBJ1-2
DNA: TGTGCCAGCAGTTTCCTCCCTAGAGGGGGCGAAGGGCAGCCCCAGCATTTT; CDR3: CASSFLPRGGEGQPQHF; D: TRBD1; V: TRBV28; size: .; J: TRBJ1-5
DNA: TGTGCCAGCAGCTTGGACAGGCGGACCCTCCACTTT; CDR3: CASSLDRRTLHF; D: TRBD1; V: TRBV7-9; size: .; J: TRBJ1-6
DNA: TGTGCCAGCTCACCATTGCGAGGAGGGACTGAAGCTTTCTTT; CDR3: CASSPLRGGTEAFF; D: .; V: TRBV18; size: .; J: TRBJ1-1
DNA: TGTGCCTGGAGTTCAATGGGACAGAAGAATGAAAAACTGTTTTTT; CDR3: CAWSSMGQKNEKLFF; D: TRBD1; V: TRBV30; size: .; J: TRBJ1-4
DNA: TGCGCCAGCAGCCAGGGCCTTTACAGGGGAAAGGGCGAGCAGTACTTC; CDR3: CASSQGLYRGKGEQYF; D: TRBD1; V: TRBV4-1; size: once; J: TRBJ2-7
DNA: TGTGCCAGCAGCCCGCCCCTTACCGGGACAGGGGACTCACCCCTCCACTTT; CDR3: CASSPPLTGTGDSPLHF; D: TRBD1; V: TRBV28; size: .; J: TRBJ1-6
DNA: TGTGCCAGCTTTCTTTTACGGGACTCTGGCGATACGCAGTATTTT; CDR3: CASFLLRDSGDTQYF; D: .; V: TRBV18; size: .; J: TRBJ2-3
DNA: TGTGCCTGGAGTAGAGCAGGGACAAGGACAGATACGCAGTATTTT; CDR3: CAWSRAGTRTDTQYF; D: .; V: TRBV30; size: few; J: TRBJ2-3
DNA: TGTGCCAGCAGCTTGGGAGCGTCCTACGAGCAGTACTTC; CDR3: CASSLGASYEQYF; D: .; V: TRBV5-4; size: .; J: TRBJ2-7